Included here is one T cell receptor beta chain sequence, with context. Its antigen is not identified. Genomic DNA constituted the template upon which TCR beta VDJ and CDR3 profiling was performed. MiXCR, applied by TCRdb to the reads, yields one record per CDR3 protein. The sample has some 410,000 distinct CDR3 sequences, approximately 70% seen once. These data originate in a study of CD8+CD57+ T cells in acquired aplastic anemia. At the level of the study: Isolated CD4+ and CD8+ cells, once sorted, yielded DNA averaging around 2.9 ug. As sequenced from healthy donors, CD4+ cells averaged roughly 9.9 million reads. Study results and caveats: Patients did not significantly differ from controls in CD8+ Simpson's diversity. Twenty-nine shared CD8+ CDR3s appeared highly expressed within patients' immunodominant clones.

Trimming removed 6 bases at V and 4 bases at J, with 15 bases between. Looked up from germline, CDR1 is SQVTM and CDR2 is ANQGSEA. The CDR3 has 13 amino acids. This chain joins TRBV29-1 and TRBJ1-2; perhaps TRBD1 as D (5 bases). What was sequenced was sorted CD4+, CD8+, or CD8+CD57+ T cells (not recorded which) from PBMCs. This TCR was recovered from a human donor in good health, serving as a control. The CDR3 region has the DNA TGCAGCGTGGTCCGGTCTGGGACCTATGGCTACACCTTC. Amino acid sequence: CSVVRSGTYGYTF.